The rows below give T cell receptor beta chains drawn from one sample of a study of T cell responses to AZD1222 COVID-19 vaccine. Data came from immunoSEQ multiplex PCR; TCRdb stores just in-frame clones and leaves some out. Found here are around 80,000 clones, approximately 85% of them singletons; the top ten hold about 9.4%. The sequencing used peripheral blood, collected 28 days after the second AZD1222 dose. These receptors all come from an adult who received the AZD1222 COVID-19 vaccine. Both conserved end residues are part of each CDR3. The D gene is left open where the match is weak. For some rows the clone size is stated as once, few or many, or as a class when expanded; others skip it.

v_call	clone_size	d_call	j_call	cdr3_nt	cdr3_aa
TRBV25-1	.	.	TRBJ2-1	TGTGCCAGCACCCCGACAGGTTTCCTGTTCTTC	CASTPTGFLFF
TRBV7-8	.	TRBD2	TRBJ2-7	TGTGCCAGCAGCCCAAAGGGACTAGCGTCTTACTACGAGCAGTACTTC	CASSPKGLASYYEQYF
TRBV28	.	TRBD2	TRBJ2-7	TGCACTACCGGGACTAACTACGAGCAGTACTTC	CTTGTNYEQYF
TRBV7-9	.	TRBD1	TRBJ2-3	TGTGCCAGCAGCTTGAACAGGGGGAACACAGATACGCAGTATTTT	CASSLNRGNTDTQYF
TRBV5-1	.	.	TRBJ1-4	TGCGCCAGCAGCTTGGGCGTCAGCACCGCGGCTAATGAAAAACTGTTTTTT	CASSLGVSTAANEKLFF
TRBV3-1/TRBV3-2	.	.	TRBJ2-7	TGTGCCAGCAGCCCTCGTCCACTAGCCAACGAGCAGTACTTC	CASSPRPLANEQYF
TRBV7-9	.	.	TRBJ2-7	TGTGCCAGCAGCCCCGGACAGATCAAGCAGTACTTC	CASSPGQIKQYF
TRBV4-2	.	.	TRBJ1-4	TGTGCCAGCAGCCAAGGGAGTCCCACTTCAGAGGAAAAACTGTTTTTT	CASSQGSPTSEEKLFF
TRBV18	few	.	TRBJ1-2	TGTGCCAGCTCACTAGACAGTTTTGGCTACACCTTC	CASSLDSFGYTF
TRBV5-8	.	.	TRBJ1-4	TGTGCCAGCAGCTTGGGTCTGGGAACTAATGAAAAACTGTTTTTT	CASSLGLGTNEKLFF
TRBV7-9	.	TRBD2	TRBJ2-1	TGTGCCAGCAGCTCCAGACTAGCGGGGCCCTACAATGAGCAGTTCTTC	CASSSRLAGPYNEQFF
TRBV30	once	.	TRBJ1-2	TGTGCCTGGACTTGGCAGATCAACTATGGCTACACCTTC	CAWTWQINYGYTF
TRBV28	.	.	TRBJ2-1	TGTGCCAGCAGTTTGTCCAATGAGCAGTTCTTC	CASSLSNEQFF
TRBV3-1/TRBV3-2	.	.	TRBJ1-3	TGTGCCAGCAGCCAAGACACAGCCGGGACCCTCTCTGGAAACACCATATATTTT	CASSQDTAGTLSGNTIYF
TRBV2	.	.	TRBJ2-7	TGTGCCACCTCGGACGGGGGAAATTCCTACGAGCAGTACTTC	CATSDGGNSYEQYF
TRBV24-1	once	TRBD1	TRBJ2-5	TGTGCCACCAGTGATCGACAGGGACCTACCCAAGAGACCCAGTACTTC	CATSDRQGPTQETQYF
TRBV28	.	.	TRBJ1-2	TGTGCCAGCAGCTCCCTACGAAAAAACTTGGCAGGTCTCTATGGCTACACCTTC	CASSSLRKNLAGLYGYTF
TRBV19	.	.	TRBJ1-3	TGTGCCAGCTTGGACAGCCGTACTATCTCTGGAAACACCATATATTTT	CASLDSRTISGNTIYF
TRBV20-1	.	.	TRBJ2-3	TGCAGTGCTAGTTCATTAGCCGGGGGCGCAGATACGCAGTATTTT	CSASSLAGGADTQYF
TRBV7-3	.	TRBD1	TRBJ2-2	TGTGCCAGCAGCCCCACAGGGGGAAACACCGGGGAGCTGTTTTTT	CASSPTGGNTGELFF
TRBV11-2	.	.	TRBJ2-7	TGTGCCAGCAGCTCTGGACTGTACGAGCAGTACTTC	CASSSGLYEQYF
TRBV9	.	.	TRBJ2-6	TGTGCCAGCAGCGCGGCTCGTAATACTGGGGCCAACGTCCTGACTTTC	CASSAARNTGANVLTF
TRBV4-1	.	.	TRBJ2-3	TGCGCCAGCAGCCAAGGTCCAGCCACAGATACGCAGTATTTT	CASSQGPATDTQYF
TRBV28	once	TRBD1	TRBJ1-1	TGTGCCAGCAGTCAAGGACAGGGAAGTAATGAAGCTTTCTTT	CASSQGQGSNEAFF
TRBV7-2	.	.	TRBJ1-3	TGTGCCAGCAGCTCCGGGACAACTCGAAACACCATATATTTT	CASSSGTTRNTIYF
TRBV4-2	.	TRBD2	TRBJ2-3	TGTGCCAGCAGCCAAGAGTGGAGCGGGGGGGCAGATACGCAGTATTTT	CASSQEWSGGADTQYF
TRBV7-8	few	.	TRBJ2-1	TGTGCCAGCACCCTGGACCTAACCTACAATGAGCAGTTCTTC	CASTLDLTYNEQFF
TRBV24-1	.	TRBD2	TRBJ2-3	TGTGCCACCAGTGATTTGGCCCCGGGACTAGCGGGGTCCACAGATACGCAGTATTTT	CATSDLAPGLAGSTDTQYF
TRBV9	.	.	TRBJ2-3	TGTGCCAGCAGCGTAGTAATGGGGATCACAGATACGCAGTATTTT	CASSVVMGITDTQYF
TRBV12-3/TRBV12-4	.	.	TRBJ2-3	TGTGCCAGCAGTTTGGGCACAATCCAGTATTTT	CASSLGTIQYF
TRBV27	.	TRBD2	TRBJ2-2	TGTGCCAGCAGTTTAAGCCTGCTAGCGGTCATCGCGAACACCGGGGAGCTGTTTTTT	CASSLSLLAVIANTGELFF
TRBV20-1	.	.	TRBJ1-1	TGCAGTGCTAGTCGGTGGGACACTGAAGCTTTCTTT	CSASRWDTEAFF
TRBV5-5	.	.	TRBJ2-1	TGTGCCAGCAGTAAGCCTCCGGGGCATGAGCAGTTCTTC	CASSKPPGHEQFF
TRBV3-1/TRBV3-2	few	.	TRBJ2-3	TGTGCCAGCAGCCAGCTCGGGTCGCAGTATTTT	CASSQLGSQYF
TRBV3-1/TRBV3-2	.	.	TRBJ2-4	TGTGCCAGCAGCCAAGCTAGTGGGGCAGGGACTTTCACGAACATTCAGTACTTC	CASSQASGAGTFTNIQYF
TRBV4-1	.	.	TRBJ1-1	TGCGCCAGCAGCCAAGCAGTGAACACTGAAGCTTTCTTT	CASSQAVNTEAFF
TRBV29-1	.	.	TRBJ2-1	TGCAGTGCCGAGGGGTCAGGCTACAATGAGCAGTTCTTC	CSAEGSGYNEQFF
TRBV20-1	.	TRBD2	TRBJ2-1	TGCAGTGCTAGTGATAGCGGGGGTTACAATGAGCAGTTCTTC	CSASDSGGYNEQFF
TRBV5-4	.	TRBD1	TRBJ2-7	TGTGCCAGCAGCCCCACAGGGGTAGGGGTTTACGAGCAGTACTTC	CASSPTGVGVYEQYF
TRBV19	.	.	TRBJ1-6	TGTGCCAGTAGTTTGCGGACGGTAAATTCACCCCTCCACTTT	CASSLRTVNSPLHF
TRBV3-1/TRBV3-2	once	TRBD2	TRBJ2-7	TGTGCCAGCAGCCAATTAGGAGGACTAGCATCCGAGCAGTACTTC	CASSQLGGLASEQYF
TRBV7-9	.	.	TRBJ2-7	TGTGCCAGCAGCGCGACCGGGACAACCTACGAGCAGTACTTC	CASSATGTTYEQYF
TRBV14	.	TRBD1	TRBJ2-7	TGTGCCAGCAGTCGACAGGGATCCTACGAGCAGTACTTC	CASSRQGSYEQYF
TRBV7-8	few	TRBD2	TRBJ2-3	TGTGCCAGCAGCTCAACCCTTAAAGACTGGCGGGGGGGCATCACAGATACGCAGTATTTT	CASSSTLKDWRGGITDTQYF
TRBV6-2/TRBV6-3	.	.	TRBJ2-1	TGTGCCAGCAGTTACGGGGGACAAGGTCGGTCCTACAATGAGCAGTTCTTC	CASSYGGQGRSYNEQFF
TRBV7-2	.	TRBD1	TRBJ2-7	TGTGCCAGCAGTAAGAAGGGACAGGCACTGAGCGAGCAGTACTTC	CASSKKGQALSEQYF
TRBV4-2	once	TRBD2	TRBJ2-3	TGTGCCAGCAGCCAAGATAGACTAGCGGGGCACACAGATACGCAGTATTTT	CASSQDRLAGHTDTQYF
TRBV6-5	.	TRBD2	TRBJ2-2	TGTGCCAGCAGTTACTCAACTAGCGGATACACCGGGGAGCTGTTTTTT	CASSYSTSGYTGELFF
TRBV6-5	.	.	TRBJ1-5	TGTGCCAGCAGCCATGACAGCGGGAGCAATCAGCCCCAGCATTTT	CASSHDSGSNQPQHF
TRBV4-2	few	TRBD2	TRBJ2-1	TGTGCCAGCAGCCTGTTTAGCGGGGGGGATATACCCCGGATAAACAATGAGCAGTTCTTC	CASSLFSGGDIPRINNEQFF
TRBV5-4	.	TRBD1	TRBJ2-7	TGTGCCAGCAGTCGAGGGACAGGGGGCGAGCAGTACTTC	CASSRGTGGEQYF
TRBV6-2/TRBV6-3	.	.	TRBJ2-5	TGTGCCAGCAGTTGGTCAGGCCATCAGACCCAGTACTTC	CASSWSGHQTQYF
TRBV5-4	once	TRBD1	TRBJ1-4	TGTGCCAGCAGCGAAACCGGGACAGGGGTTGGAAAACTGTTTTTT	CASSETGTGVGKLFF
TRBV7-6	.	TRBD2	TRBJ2-5	TGTGCCAGCAGCTTAGGGCGGGGGGGCCCAGAGACCCAGTACTTC	CASSLGRGGPETQYF
TRBV7-2	.	.	TRBJ1-2	TGTGCCAGCAGCTTAGCCTCGGATTCGGACTATGGCTACACCTTC	CASSLASDSDYGYTF
TRBV6-5	.	.	TRBJ1-2	TGTGCCAGCAGAGGGGGGACCTTGGAGGGCTACACCTTC	CASRGGTLEGYTF
TRBV11-3	.	.	TRBJ1-1	TGTGCCAGCAGCTTAGGGAGGAACACTGAAGCTTTCTTT	CASSLGRNTEAFF
TRBV6-5	.	TRBD1	TRBJ1-2	TGTGCCATCAGGGGGGGCTATGGCTACACCTTC	CAIRGGYGYTF
TRBV28	.	TRBD1	TRBJ1-2	TGTGCCAGCAGTCCCGTCACCGGGACAGGGGACGGCTACACCTTC	CASSPVTGTGDGYTF
TRBV29-1	few	.	TRBJ1-5	TGCAGCGTTGCCGACGGCTGGTTAGGCAATCAGCCCCAGCATTTT	CSVADGWLGNQPQHF